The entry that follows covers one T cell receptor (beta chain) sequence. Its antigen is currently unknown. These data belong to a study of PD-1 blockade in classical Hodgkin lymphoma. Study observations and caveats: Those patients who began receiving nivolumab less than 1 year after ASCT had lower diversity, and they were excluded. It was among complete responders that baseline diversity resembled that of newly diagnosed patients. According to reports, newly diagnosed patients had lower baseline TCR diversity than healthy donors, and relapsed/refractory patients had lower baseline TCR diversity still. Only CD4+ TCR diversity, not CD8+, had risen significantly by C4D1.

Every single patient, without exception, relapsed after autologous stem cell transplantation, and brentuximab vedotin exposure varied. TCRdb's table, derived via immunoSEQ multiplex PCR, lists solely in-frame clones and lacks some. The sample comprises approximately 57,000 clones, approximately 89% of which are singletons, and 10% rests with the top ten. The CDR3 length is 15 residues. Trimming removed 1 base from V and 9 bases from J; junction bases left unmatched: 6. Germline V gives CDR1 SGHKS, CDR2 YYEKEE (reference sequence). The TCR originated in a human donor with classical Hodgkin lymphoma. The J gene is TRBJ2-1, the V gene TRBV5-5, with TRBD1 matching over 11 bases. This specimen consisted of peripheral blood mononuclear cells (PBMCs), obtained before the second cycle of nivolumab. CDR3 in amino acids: CASSLWDRGSGEQFF. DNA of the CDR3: TGTGCCAGCAGCTTGTGGGACAGGGGGTCCGGTGAGCAGTTCTTC. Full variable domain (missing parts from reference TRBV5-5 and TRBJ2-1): DAGVTQSPTHLIKTRGQQVTLRCSPISGHKSVSWYQQVLGQGPQFIFQYYEKEERGRGNFPDRFSARQFPNYSSELNVNALLLGDSALYLCASSLWDRGSGEQFFGPGTRLTVL.